This T cell receptor (delta chain) was identified in a study of gamma-delta T cells after stem cell transplantation. The germline V gene has CDR1 GEAIGNYY and CDR2 EKD. The V and J ends lost 2 bases and 0 bases, in that order; junction bases with no gene match: 8. The CDR3 is made up of 19 amino acids. TCRdb re-identified clones in the RT-PCR reads via CATT. The profile shows some 12,000 delta-chain clones, over 1% of them singletons. This clone was observed a handful of times. The TCR originated in a human donor. It is not recorded whose cells these are; they may come from a transplant donor. The chain couples TRDV2 to TRDJ3; 8 positions match TRDD3. The sequencing sample was made of gamma-delta T cells. CDR3 amino acids: CACDNLAGGYSWDTRQMFF. In DNA form, the CDR3 reads TGTGCCTGTGACAACTTGGCCGGGGGATACTCCTGGGACACCCGACAGATGTTTTTC.